This TCR beta chain was sequenced during a study of CD8 T cells in Susac syndrome. V lost 5 bases, J lost 0 bases, and 13 bases lay in between. Germline V gives CDR1 SEHNR, CDR2 FQNEAQ (reference sequence). The CDR3 covers 16 residues. Peripheral blood CD8+ and CD4+ T cells were profiled by TCR beta sequencing. The multiple sclerosis control group consisted of treatment-naive patients whose relapsing-remitting disease, which was either stable or active, fulfilled revised McDonald criteria. The CD8+ and CD4+ T cells were negatively isolated, with the TEMRA cells enriched by FACS. An input of about 0.5 to 1 ug of RNA was subjected to reverse transcription using random hexamers. With immunoSEQ multiplex PCR, TCR beta CDR3 was amplified across 54 Vbeta and 13 Jbeta. TCRdb reanalysed the immunoSEQ multiplex PCR reads using MiXCR and keeps one entry per CDR3 protein. The data contain 78,000 or so distinct CDR3 sequences, just under 95% of them singletons.

The sample comprised CD8+ T cells from PBMCs. This clonotype was sampled from a human donor with multiple sclerosis. V usage is TRBV7-9 and J usage is TRBJ1-4, with D hard to call. The CDR3 nucleotides read TGTGCCAGCAGCACCTCGGACGGTGCAACTAATGAAAAACTGTTTTTT. Translated: CASSTSDGATNEKLFF.